This T cell receptor (beta chain) stems from a study of T cell repertoires in cytomegalovirus infection. TCRdb re-called the reads with MiXCR, one entry per CDR3 protein. The sample lists 200,000 to 300,000 distinct CDR3 sequences; approximately 15% were seen once. This clonotype was observed a few times. The CDR3 is 15 residues long. CDR1 and CDR2 from the germline V gene are SGHDT and YYEEEE. V was pared by 2 bases and J by 9 bases, with 15 bases between. The TCR was taken from a human donor in good health (CMV status not recorded). Some clones in this sample may be carry-over from other donors' samples. V usage is TRBV5-6 and J usage is TRBJ1-6, with TRBD1 as a possible D gene (5 bases). Sequencing was carried out using PBMCs. Written as DNA, the CDR3 is TGTGCCAGCAGCTTCGGGACTATAAGGAGTTCACCCCTCCACTTT. This gives the protein CASSFGTIRSSPLHF.